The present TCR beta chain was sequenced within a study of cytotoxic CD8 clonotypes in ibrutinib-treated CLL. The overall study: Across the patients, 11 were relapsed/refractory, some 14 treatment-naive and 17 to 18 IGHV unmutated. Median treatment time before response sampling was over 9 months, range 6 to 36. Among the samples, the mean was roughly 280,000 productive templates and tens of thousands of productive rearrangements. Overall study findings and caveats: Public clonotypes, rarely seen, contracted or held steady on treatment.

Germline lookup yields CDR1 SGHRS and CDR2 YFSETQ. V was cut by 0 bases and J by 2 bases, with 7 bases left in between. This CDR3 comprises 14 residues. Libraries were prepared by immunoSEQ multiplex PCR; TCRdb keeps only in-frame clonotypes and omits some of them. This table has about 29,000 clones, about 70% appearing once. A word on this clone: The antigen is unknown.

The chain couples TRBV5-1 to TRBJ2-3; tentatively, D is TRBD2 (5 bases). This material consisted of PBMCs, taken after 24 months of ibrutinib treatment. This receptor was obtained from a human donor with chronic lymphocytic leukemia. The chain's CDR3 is CASSLAADTDTQYF. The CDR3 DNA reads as TGCGCCAGCAGCTTGGCAGCGGACACAGATACGCAGTATTTT.